This is a list of T cell receptor beta chains from one sample in a study of blood T cell repertoires in COVID-19. Some clones are missing from TCRdb's copy, which holds only in-frame ones; the method was immunoSEQ multiplex PCR. Of 150,000 to 200,000 clones in the sample, approximately 80% are singletons; the top ten hold approximately 10%. Sequences were obtained from PBMCs or T cells enriched from blood (not recorded which). These receptors originate from a man aged 50 or older who had recovered from COVID-19. The CDR3 runs from the conserved cysteine through the conserved F or W. The D gene is left open where the match is weak. Clone size, where shown, is once, few, many, or a class for clones that have expanded.

v_gene,abundance,d_gene,j_gene,CDR3aa,CDR3nt
TRBV28,few,TRBD2,TRBJ2-5,CASSPTASGGAGETQYF,TGTGCCAGCAGTCCAACCGCTAGCGGGGGGGCGGGGGAGACCCAGTACTTC
TRBV7-2,NA,TRBD1,TRBJ2-5,CASSPLGTGRQETQYF,TGTGCCAGCAGCCCCCTGGGGACAGGGAGACAAGAGACCCAGTACTTC
TRBV6-5,NA,TRBD2,TRBJ2-1,CASSPTSWTEQFF,TGTGCCAGCAGTCCGACTAGCTGGACTGAGCAGTTCTTC
TRBV28,NA,NA,TRBJ2-7,CASSFFQLAHYEQYF,TGTGCCAGCAGTTTTTTCCAACTAGCACACTACGAGCAGTACTTC
TRBV19,NA,NA,TRBJ1-5,CASSIASDQPQHF,TGTGCCAGTAGTATTGCAAGCGATCAGCCCCAGCATTTT
TRBV19,NA,NA,TRBJ1-3,CASSMVRAGTSGNTIYF,TGTGCCAGTAGTATGGTTCGTGCGGGAACCTCTGGAAACACCATATATTTT
TRBV19,NA,NA,TRBJ1-4,CASSMSGGLNEKLFF,TGTGCCAGTAGTATGTCAGGAGGTCTCAATGAAAAACTGTTTTTT
TRBV5-1,NA,TRBD1,TRBJ1-1,CASSLENRGLNTEAFF,TGCGCCAGCAGCTTGGAAAACAGGGGTTTGAACACTGAAGCTTTCTTT
TRBV28,NA,NA,TRBJ2-7,CASSLGGAGGVDEQYF,TGTGCCAGCAGTTTGGGAGGGGCAGGGGGCGTAGACGAGCAGTACTTC
TRBV24-1,NA,NA,TRBJ1-2,CATSDWGRAYGYTF,TGTGCCACCAGTGATTGGGGCAGGGCCTATGGCTACACCTTC
TRBV6-5,once,NA,TRBJ2-7,CASSFLSGPPDEQYF,TGTGCCAGCAGTTTTCTTTCCGGTCCGCCCGACGAGCAGTACTTC
TRBV28,NA,TRBD1,TRBJ1-2,CATYIRGDYGYTF,TGTGCCACCTATATCAGGGGGGACTATGGCTACACCTTC
TRBV6-5,NA,NA,TRBJ2-7,CASSTRTVAGEQYF,TGTGCCAGCAGTACGCGGACAGTCGCAGGGGAGCAGTACTTC
TRBV7-2,NA,NA,TRBJ2-3,CASTGFGSDTQYF,TGTGCCAGCACCGGATTCGGGTCAGATACGCAGTATTTT
TRBV4-2,NA,NA,TRBJ2-2,CASSQEGADGELFF,TGTGCCAGCAGCCAAGAAGGGGCGGACGGGGAGCTGTTTTTT
TRBV15,NA,TRBD2,TRBJ2-1,CATSRGRLAGGVNEQFF,TGTGCCACCAGCAGAGGTCGACTAGCGGGAGGGGTCAATGAGCAGTTCTTC
TRBV7-3,few,NA,TRBJ2-5,CASSLLSKETQYF,TGTGCCAGCAGCTTACTAAGTAAAGAGACCCAGTACTTC
TRBV9,NA,TRBD2,TRBJ2-5,CASSVTSGGETQYF,TGTGCCAGCAGCGTGACTAGCGGGGGAGAGACCCAGTACTTC
TRBV7-9,NA,NA,TRBJ2-7,CASSFRDNPYEQYF,TGTGCCAGCAGCTTCCGGGACAATCCTTACGAGCAGTACTTC
TRBV28,once,NA,TRBJ2-7,CASTNTNYEQYF,TGTGCCAGCACGAATACTAACTACGAGCAGTACTTC
TRBV7-6,once,NA,TRBJ1-3,CASSPYGQQSSGNTIYF,TGTGCCAGCAGCCCATATGGACAGCAAAGCTCTGGAAACACCATATATTTT
TRBV28,NA,NA,TRBJ1-3,CASSWGTSGNTIYF,TGTGCCAGCAGTTGGGGCACCTCTGGAAACACCATATATTTT
TRBV10-2,NA,NA,TRBJ2-7,CASSEQASSYEQYF,TGCGCCAGCAGTGAGCAAGCTAGCTCCTACGAGCAGTACTTC
TRBV28,NA,NA,TRBJ2-2,CASSFSVRAGELFF,TGTGCCAGCAGTTTTTCGGTGAGGGCCGGGGAGCTGTTTTTT
TRBV5-1,few,NA,TRBJ1-6,CASSLQSSYNSPLHF,TGCGCCAGCAGCTTACAGAGCTCCTATAATTCACCCCTCCACTTT
TRBV27,NA,TRBD1,TRBJ1-2,CASSLGTGWSYYGYTF,TGTGCCAGCAGTTTAGGGACAGGATGGAGCTACTATGGCTACACCTTC
TRBV2,once,TRBD1,TRBJ2-4,CASAPEQGDIQYF,TGTGCCAGCGCCCCGGAACAGGGGGACATTCAGTACTTC
TRBV3-1/TRBV3-2,once,TRBD1,TRBJ1-2,CASSQEGRGRANYGYTF,TGTGCCAGCAGCCAAGAGGGCAGGGGGAGAGCTAACTATGGCTACACCTTC
TRBV5-4,NA,TRBD1,TRBJ1-6,CASSPGQGLDSPLHF,TGTGCCAGCAGTCCCGGACAGGGTTTGGACTCACCCCTCCACTTT
TRBV5-1,once,NA,TRBJ2-3,CASSLGGSTDTQYF,TGCGCCAGCAGCTTGGGAGGCAGCACAGATACGCAGTATTTT
TRBV7-3,NA,NA,TRBJ2-3,CASSLRAVDTTQYF,TGTGCCAGCAGCTTACGGGCAGTGGACACTACGCAGTATTTT
TRBV18,few,TRBD1,TRBJ1-2,CASSPLDRVDYGYTF,TGTGCCAGCTCACCACTCGACAGGGTGGACTATGGCTACACCTTC
TRBV6-5,NA,NA,TRBJ2-6,CASSESGANVLTF,TGTGCCAGCAGCGAGTCTGGGGCCAACGTCCTGACTTTC
TRBV5-6,NA,TRBD1,TRBJ2-1,CASSDYRGLSISNEQFF,TGTGCCAGCAGCGACTACAGGGGGCTAAGCATTTCCAATGAGCAGTTCTTC
TRBV6-1,NA,NA,TRBJ1-2,CASSEGLTGGYTF,TGTGCCAGCAGTGAAGGCCTTACAGGAGGCTACACCTTC
TRBV19,NA,TRBD2,TRBJ2-1,CASSAGLVFEQFF,TGTGCCAGTAGTGCGGGACTAGTTTTTGAGCAGTTCTTC
TRBV5-1,once,TRBD1,TRBJ1-4,CASSLQGASEEKLFF,TGCGCCAGCAGCCTACAGGGGGCGTCGGAAGAAAAACTGTTTTTT
TRBV3-1/TRBV3-2,NA,NA,TRBJ2-5,CASSHGGAHETQYF,TGTGCCAGCAGCCATGGAGGGGCTCACGAGACCCAGTACTTC
TRBV10-3,NA,NA,TRBJ2-6,CAIRGRITGANVLTF,TGTGCCATCAGGGGGCGAATTACTGGGGCCAACGTCCTGACTTTC
TRBV19,many,NA,TRBJ1-1,CASSRQANTEAFF,TGTGCCAGTAGTAGGCAGGCGAACACTGAAGCTTTCTTT
TRBV27,NA,NA,TRBJ2-3,CASSLSSRYTQYF,TGTGCCAGCAGTTTATCTTCGCGTTATACGCAGTATTTT
TRBV4-2,NA,NA,TRBJ1-5,CASSPLRGLNNQPQHF,TGTGCCAGCAGCCCCCTACGTGGGCTGAATAATCAGCCCCAGCATTTT
TRBV7-2,few,NA,TRBJ1-1,CASSLNPGQNTEAFF,TGTGCCAGCAGCTTAAATCCGGGACAGAACACTGAAGCTTTCTTT
TRBV30,few,TRBD1,TRBJ2-1,CAWSQGVGEQFF,TGTGCCTGGTCCCAGGGGGTCGGTGAGCAGTTCTTC
TRBV11-1,once,NA,TRBJ1-4,CASSSDSSNEKLFF,TGTGCCAGCAGCTCCGACAGCAGTAATGAAAAACTGTTTTTT
TRBV2,NA,NA,TRBJ2-5,CASSEAGGRETQYF,TGTGCCAGCAGTGAAGCAGGGGGTAGAGAGACCCAGTACTTC
TRBV19,few,NA,TRBJ1-6,CANICGTKIHF,TGTGCCAACATTTGTGGGACAAAAATCCACTTT
TRBV6-2/TRBV6-3,NA,TRBD1,TRBJ1-2,CASSRGTGGLSGGYTF,TGTGCCAGCAGCCGAGGGACAGGGGGCCTCTCTGGTGGCTACACCTTC
TRBV5-4,few,TRBD1,TRBJ1-2,CASSRRRSQGDYGYTF,TGTGCCAGCAGCCGAAGACGCTCACAGGGGGACTATGGCTACACCTTC
TRBV5-1,NA,NA,TRBJ2-1,CASSLVDRNNEQFF,TGCGCCAGCAGCTTGGTTGACAGAAACAATGAGCAGTTCTTC
TRBV5-4,once,TRBD1,TRBJ1-1,CASSSGQGRPEAFF,TGTGCCAGCAGCTCCGGACAGGGGAGACCTGAAGCTTTCTTT
TRBV29-1,NA,TRBD1,TRBJ2-1,CSVEGQGADWAYNEQFF,TGCAGCGTTGAAGGGCAGGGGGCAGATTGGGCCTACAATGAGCAGTTCTTC
TRBV28,NA,NA,TRBJ1-3,CASDTGTSSGNTIYF,TGTGCCAGCGATACCGGGACAAGTTCTGGAAACACCATATATTTT
TRBV11-1,NA,NA,TRBJ1-2,CASSRGIGEEGYTF,TGTGCCAGCAGCCGAGGCATAGGGGAGGAGGGCTACACCTTC
TRBV10-3,NA,TRBD2,TRBJ2-5,CAISDFLAGGQETQYF,TGTGCCATCAGTGACTTCTTAGCGGGAGGGCAAGAGACCCAGTACTTC